This T cell receptor beta chain was recorded in a study of blood T cell repertoires in COVID-19. Study in general: PBMCs, B-cell-depleted T cells, or T cells provided the cDNA or gDNA that made up the material.

In the original workflow: Nucleated cell counts were estimated from reference gene primer amplification. TCRdb's table, derived via immunoSEQ multiplex PCR, lists solely in-frame clones and lacks some. V and J calls and clone size are as listed in that table; D and trimming were resolved from the DNA. The sample gives hundreds of thousands of clones, about 87% of which show up once; around 6% is in the top ten. The Seattle patients, enrolled during active infection, were followed longitudinally. V lost 4 bases and J lost 2, with 14 bases in between. Germline V gene data show CDR1 as MNHEY and CDR2 as SVGEGT. The CDR3 contains 15 residues.

Sequencing was performed on peripheral blood. The sequence was collected from a woman aged 45-60 years with COVID-19, enrolled during active disease. The V call is TRBV6-2 or TRBV6-3, the J call TRBJ1-2; TRBD1 is a possible D gene (5 bases). The CDR3 reads CASSSDTRKNYGYTF. The CDR3 nucleotides read TGTGCCAGCAGTTCGGACACGCGGAAGAACTATGGCTACACCTTC.